The clone carrying this TCR beta chain was detected many times. The data were obtained in a study of T cells in Graves' hyperthyroidism and ophthalmopathy. Turning to the study itself: Before any treatment, at initial diagnosis, peripheral blood was collected.

RNA transcripts served as the template for amplifying TCR beta CDR3 regions. HTBI primers drove first-round RT-PCR of the TCR CDR3. MiXCR, run by TCRdb on the multiplex PCR reads, gives a single entry per CDR3 protein. The sample has about 520,000 distinct CDR3 sequences, around a quarter seen once. The specimen sequenced was blood. The receptor's source is a woman in her 30s with Graves' ophthalmopathy.

This chain's CDR3 is CASSLDGRTEAFF. CDR3 nucleotides: TGTGCCAGCAGCTTAGACGGGCGCACTGAAGCTTTCTTT. J is TRBJ1-1 and V is TRBV11-1; D ambiguous. Germline assignment: CDR1 SGHAT and CDR2 FQDESV (reference sequence). The CDR3 has 13 amino acids. The ends were cut back, 1 base at V and 4 bases at J, with 7 bases in the middle.